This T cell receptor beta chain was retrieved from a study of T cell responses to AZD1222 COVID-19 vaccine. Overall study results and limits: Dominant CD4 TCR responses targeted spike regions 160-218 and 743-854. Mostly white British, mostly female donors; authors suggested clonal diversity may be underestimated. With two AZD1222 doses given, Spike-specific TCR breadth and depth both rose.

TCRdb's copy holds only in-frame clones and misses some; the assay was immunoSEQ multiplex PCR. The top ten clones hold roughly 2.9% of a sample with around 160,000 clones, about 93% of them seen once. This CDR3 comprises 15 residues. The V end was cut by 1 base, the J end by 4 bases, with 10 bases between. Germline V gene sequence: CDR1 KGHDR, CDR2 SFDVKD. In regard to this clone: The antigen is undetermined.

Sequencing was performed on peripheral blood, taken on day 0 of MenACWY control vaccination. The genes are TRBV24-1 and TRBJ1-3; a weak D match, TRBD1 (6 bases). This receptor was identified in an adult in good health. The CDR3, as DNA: TGTGCCACCAGTGATTTATCGGGGGCCGGAAACACCATATATTTT. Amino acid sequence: CATSDLSGAGNTIYF.